This T cell receptor (beta chain) was sequenced in a study of T cell responses to AZD1222 COVID-19 vaccine. Overall study: Whether given at about 4 or about 12 weeks, second doses were pooled.

Trimming cost V 7 bases and J 4 bases, with 8 bases left between them. The CDR3 contains 12 residues. Per the germline V gene, CDR1 is MGHDK and CDR2 is SYGVNS. Clones were sequenced by immunoSEQ multiplex PCR, and TCRdb holds only the in-frame ones, with some missing. The sample yields roughly 120,000 clones, roughly 84% seen once. General study findings and limits: Unmutated variant regions are reportedly the target of nearly half of TCRs that are spike-specific. Clonal diversity may have been underestimated in mostly white British donors. AZD1222 recipients seropositive at baseline numbered only six.

This clone was seen once. Antigen unknown. The sample was peripheral blood, taken on day 0 of AZD1222 vaccination. The chain recombines TRBV25-1 with TRBJ1-3, with unresolved D. This TCR came from an adult in good health. The CDR3 coding sequence is TGTGCCAGCACCCAAACGGGAAACACCATATATTTT. The encoded protein is CASTQTGNTIYF.